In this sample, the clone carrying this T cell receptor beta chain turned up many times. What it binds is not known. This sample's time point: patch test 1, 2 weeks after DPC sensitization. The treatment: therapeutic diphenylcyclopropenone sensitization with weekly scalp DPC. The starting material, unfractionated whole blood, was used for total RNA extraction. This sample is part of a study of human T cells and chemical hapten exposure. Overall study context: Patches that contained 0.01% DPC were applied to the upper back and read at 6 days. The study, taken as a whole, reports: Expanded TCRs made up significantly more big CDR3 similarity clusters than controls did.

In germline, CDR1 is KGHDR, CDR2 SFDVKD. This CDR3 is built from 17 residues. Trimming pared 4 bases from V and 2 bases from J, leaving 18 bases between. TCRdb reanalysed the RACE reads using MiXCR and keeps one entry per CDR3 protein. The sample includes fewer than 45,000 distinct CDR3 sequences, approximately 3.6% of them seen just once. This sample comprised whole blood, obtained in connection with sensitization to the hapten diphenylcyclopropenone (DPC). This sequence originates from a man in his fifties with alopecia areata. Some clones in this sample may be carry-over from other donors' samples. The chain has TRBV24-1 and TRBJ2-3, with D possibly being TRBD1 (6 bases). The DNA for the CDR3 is TGTGCCACCAGTGAGCCAACATGGGGGCTGCTCACAGATACGCAGTATTTT. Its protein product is CATSEPTWGLLTDTQYF.